The rows below give T cell receptor beta chains drawn from one sample of a study of T cells in Graves' hyperthyroidism and ophthalmopathy. TCRdb recomputed calls from the multiplex PCR reads with MiXCR, one row per CDR3 protein. Of some 720,000 distinct CDR3 sequences in the sample, roughly 15% were seen once. Specimen: blood. The source of these receptors is a man younger than 30 with Graves' hyperthyroidism. Each CDR3 is given with its conserved first and last residue. Each record gives: clone size, D gene, J gene, V gene, CDR3 DNA, CDR3 protein. D genes are given only for firm matches. Size is stated for part of the rows, as once, few or many counts, or as a class when the clone is expanded.

clone size: many
D gene: -
J gene: TRBJ2-7
V gene: TRBV3-1
CDR3 DNA: TGTGCCAGCAGCCATTTACCGGACAGCCTTTACGAGCAGTACTTC
CDR3 protein: CASSHLPDSLYEQYF

clone size: many
D gene: -
J gene: TRBJ2-5
V gene: TRBV2
CDR3 DNA: TGTGCCAGCAGTGAGACAAGTGCTGAGGGAGAGACCCAGTACTTC
CDR3 protein: CASSETSAEGETQYF

clone size: -
D gene: TRBD1
J gene: TRBJ1-1
V gene: TRBV15
CDR3 DNA: TGTGCCACCAGCAGACCAGCGGGACAGGGGTCAACAGGCACTGAAGCTTTCTTT
CDR3 protein: CATSRPAGQGSTGTEAFF

clone size: many
D gene: -
J gene: TRBJ2-3
V gene: TRBV12-3/TRBV12-4
CDR3 DNA: TGTGCCAGCAGTTTATGGGATACGCAGTATTTT
CDR3 protein: CASSLWDTQYF

clone size: -
D gene: -
J gene: TRBJ2-5
V gene: TRBV6-1
CDR3 DNA: TGTGCCAGCACTCCCCCGGGGGACAGTCAAGAGACCCAGTACTTC
CDR3 protein: CASTPPGDSQETQYF

clone size: once
D gene: TRBD2
J gene: TRBJ2-7
V gene: TRBV19
CDR3 DNA: TGTGCCAGTAGTATAGTCCTAGCGGATGCCTACGAGCAGTACTTC
CDR3 protein: CASSIVLADAYEQYF

clone size: many
D gene: -
J gene: TRBJ2-5
V gene: TRBV27
CDR3 DNA: TGTGCCAGCAGTTTCTGGGGAACCCAGTACTTC
CDR3 protein: CASSFWGTQYF

clone size: -
D gene: TRBD2
J gene: TRBJ2-1
V gene: TRBV28
CDR3 DNA: TGTGCCAGCAGTTTATCGGCGGGAGGTCGGGGTGAGCAGTTCTTC
CDR3 protein: CASSLSAGGRGEQFF

clone size: many
D gene: TRBD1
J gene: TRBJ2-7
V gene: TRBV27
CDR3 DNA: TGTGCCAGCAGTTTCAGGACAGGGAATTACGAGCAGTACTTC
CDR3 protein: CASSFRTGNYEQYF

clone size: -
D gene: TRBD1
J gene: TRBJ1-1
V gene: TRBV5-1
CDR3 DNA: TGCGCCAGCAGCCCAAGTTCAGGGGGAGGCTCTGAAGCTTTCTTT
CDR3 protein: CASSPSSGGGSEAFF

clone size: few
D gene: TRBD2
J gene: TRBJ2-5
V gene: TRBV20-1
CDR3 DNA: TGCAGTGCTAGAGGAAGGGCAGCGGGAATACGAGGAGAGACCCAGTACTTC
CDR3 protein: CSARGRAAGIRGETQYF

clone size: many
D gene: -
J gene: TRBJ2-7
V gene: TRBV25-1
CDR3 DNA: TGTGCCAGCAGTGAATCGGGGTGGTCCTACGAGCAGTACTTC
CDR3 protein: CASSESGWSYEQYF

clone size: few
D gene: -
J gene: TRBJ2-7
V gene: TRBV27
CDR3 DNA: TGTGCCAGCGGAACGTTGGGTATACTCGAGCAGTACTTC
CDR3 protein: CASGTLGILEQYF

clone size: -
D gene: -
J gene: TRBJ2-2
V gene: TRBV5-4
CDR3 DNA: TGTGCCAGCAGCTTGGGACTTCAAACCGGGGAGCTGTTTTTT
CDR3 protein: CASSLGLQTGELFF

clone size: -
D gene: -
J gene: TRBJ1-2
V gene: TRBV4-1
CDR3 DNA: TGTGCCAGCAGCCAAGTTGGGGCGGTCGACGGAAAGCAGAATGGCTACACCTTC
CDR3 protein: CASSQVGAVDGKQNGYTF

clone size: many
D gene: TRBD1
J gene: TRBJ1-2
V gene: TRBV24-1
CDR3 DNA: TGTGCCACCAGTGATCCGCGACAGGGGGTATCTGGCTACACCTTC
CDR3 protein: CATSDPRQGVSGYTF

clone size: many
D gene: TRBD1
J gene: TRBJ2-3
V gene: TRBV12-5
CDR3 DNA: TGTGCTAGTGGAGGAGGTTCCAGGGGGGATACGCAGTATTTT
CDR3 protein: CASGGGSRGDTQYF

clone size: few
D gene: -
J gene: TRBJ2-7
V gene: TRBV28
CDR3 DNA: TGTGCCAGCAGTTTGCCCGGGACTCCAGGTTACGAGCAGTACTTC
CDR3 protein: CASSLPGTPGYEQYF

clone size: -
D gene: -
J gene: TRBJ1-5
V gene: TRBV6-5
CDR3 DNA: TGTGCCAGCAGTTACACCGAGGGGTCTGGCAATCAGCCCCAGCATTTT
CDR3 protein: CASSYTEGSGNQPQHF

clone size: few
D gene: TRBD1
J gene: TRBJ1-2
V gene: TRBV20-1
CDR3 DNA: TGCAGTGCACGGACCGGGACAGGGTTGGGCTACACCTTC
CDR3 protein: CSARTGTGLGYTF

clone size: few
D gene: TRBD1
J gene: TRBJ1-1
V gene: TRBV6-2/TRBV6-3
CDR3 DNA: TGTGCCAGCAGCCTCGACAGGGTTAAGGGGAACACTGAAGCTTTCTTT
CDR3 protein: CASSLDRVKGNTEAFF

clone size: -
D gene: -
J gene: TRBJ1-1
V gene: TRBV18
CDR3 DNA: TGTGCCAGCTCACGTCGGGGGCAGGACACTGAAGCTTTCTTT
CDR3 protein: CASSRRGQDTEAFF

clone size: -
D gene: TRBD1
J gene: TRBJ1-2
V gene: TRBV30
CDR3 DNA: TGTGCCTGGAGTCCGCGACAGGGCCATGGCTACACCTTC
CDR3 protein: CAWSPRQGHGYTF

clone size: many
D gene: -
J gene: TRBJ1-2
V gene: TRBV28
CDR3 DNA: TGTGCCAGCAGTTTTGGCAGGTCCAACTATGGCTACACCTTC
CDR3 protein: CASSFGRSNYGYTF

clone size: many
D gene: -
J gene: TRBJ2-3
V gene: TRBV12-3/TRBV12-4
CDR3 DNA: TGTGCCAGCAGTTTCGGTACTAGTTTCACAGATACGCAGTATTTT
CDR3 protein: CASSFGTSFTDTQYF

clone size: many
D gene: -
J gene: TRBJ2-5
V gene: TRBV27
CDR3 DNA: TGTGCCAGCAGTCCGCTGGACAGTCCAGAGACCCAGTACTTC
CDR3 protein: CASSPLDSPETQYF

clone size: many
D gene: TRBD2
J gene: TRBJ2-7
V gene: TRBV20-1
CDR3 DNA: TGCAGTGCTAGTGTCCTAGCGGGGGCCTACGAGCAGTACTTC
CDR3 protein: CSASVLAGAYEQYF

clone size: few
D gene: TRBD1
J gene: TRBJ1-4
V gene: TRBV5-8
CDR3 DNA: TGTGCCAGCAGCCCGGGAAACCCGGGACAGGAAAAACTGTTTTTT
CDR3 protein: CASSPGNPGQEKLFF

clone size: few
D gene: -
J gene: TRBJ2-6
V gene: TRBV6-1
CDR3 DNA: TGTGCCAGTAACGCTAGGGCGGTAGCTCTGTGGGCCAACGTCCTGACTTTC
CDR3 protein: CASNARAVALWANVLTF

clone size: few
D gene: TRBD2
J gene: TRBJ2-1
V gene: TRBV13
CDR3 DNA: TGTGCCAGCAGCCTCGGGACTAGCAGGGCTCGGGCGCAGTTCTTC
CDR3 protein: CASSLGTSRARAQFF